This T cell receptor beta chain was identified during a study of cytomegalovirus exposure and HLA in healthy donors. Study as a whole: The 120 validation repertoires matched the roughly 650 first-cohort repertoires in platform, a later analysis reported. Findings and limits, study-wide: Rarity characterized most TCR sequences, yet some public TCRs appeared in many donors. Confirmation was obtained in vitro that a few CMV-associated chains are specific for CMV antigens.

Clones were sequenced by immunoSEQ multiplex PCR, and TCRdb holds only the in-frame ones, with some missing. The sample lists 75,000 to 90,000 clones, 85% to 95% seen once, with under 0.9% in the top ten. The donors were members of the validation cohort comprising 100 to 150 subjects, separate from the approximately 630-subject first cohort. The CDR3 has 15 residues. V lost 3 bases and J 3 bases, leaving 13 bases between the germline ends. The germline gives CDR1 SGHKS, CDR2 YYEKEE (reference sequence). Notes on this clone: The antigen is unknown.

The chain combines TRBV5-5 with TRBJ1-5, with a possible D match to TRBD1 (5 bases). Source material: PBMCs. The receptor was isolated from a woman younger than 30 in good health and CMV-seronegative. The CDR3 protein is CASSSGLGPNQPQHF. The CDR3 DNA reads as TGTGCCAGCAGCTCGGGACTAGGGCCCAATCAGCCCCAGCATTTT.